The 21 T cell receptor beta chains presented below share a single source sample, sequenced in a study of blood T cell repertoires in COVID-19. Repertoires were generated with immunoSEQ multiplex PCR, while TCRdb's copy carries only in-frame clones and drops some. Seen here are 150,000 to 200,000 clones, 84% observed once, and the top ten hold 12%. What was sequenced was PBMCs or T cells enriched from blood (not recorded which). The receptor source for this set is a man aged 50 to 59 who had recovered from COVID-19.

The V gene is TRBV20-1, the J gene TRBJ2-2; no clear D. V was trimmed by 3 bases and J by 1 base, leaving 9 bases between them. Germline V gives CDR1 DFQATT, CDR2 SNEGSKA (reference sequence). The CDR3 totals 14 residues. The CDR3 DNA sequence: TGCAGTGCTAGTAGTCGGTTGAACACCGGGGAGCTGTTTTTT. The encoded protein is CSASSRLNTGELFF.

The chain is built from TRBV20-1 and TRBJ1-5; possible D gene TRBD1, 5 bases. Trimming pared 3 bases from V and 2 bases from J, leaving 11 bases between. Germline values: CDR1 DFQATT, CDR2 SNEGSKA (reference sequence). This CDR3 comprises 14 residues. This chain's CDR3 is CSASSGNGNQPQHF. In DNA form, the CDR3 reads TGCAGTGCTAGTTCAGGGAATGGCAATCAGCCCCAGCATTTT.

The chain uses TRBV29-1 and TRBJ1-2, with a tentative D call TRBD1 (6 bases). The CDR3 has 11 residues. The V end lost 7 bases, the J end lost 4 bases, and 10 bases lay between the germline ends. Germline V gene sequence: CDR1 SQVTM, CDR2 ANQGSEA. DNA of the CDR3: TGCAGCGCCCCAGGGGCCTATGGCTACACCTTC. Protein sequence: CSAPGAYGYTF.

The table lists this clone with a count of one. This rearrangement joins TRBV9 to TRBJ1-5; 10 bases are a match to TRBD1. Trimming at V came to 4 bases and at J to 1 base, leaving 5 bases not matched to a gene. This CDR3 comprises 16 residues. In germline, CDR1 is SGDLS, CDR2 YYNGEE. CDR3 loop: CASSPGQGKSNQPQHF. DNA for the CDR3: TGTGCCAGCAGCCCGGGACAGGGGAAGAGCAATCAGCCCCAGCATTTT.

The chain's CDR3 is CASSFQPDRLGGYTF. The CDR3, as DNA: TGTGCCAGCAGTTTCCAGCCGGACAGGCTGGGTGGCTACACCTTC. The gene calls are TRBV6-5 and TRBJ1-2, with TRBD1 matching over 7 bases. This CDR3 region has 15 residues. Germline CDR1 and CDR2: MNHEY and SVGAGI. The V and J ends lost 4 bases and 7 bases, in that order; junction bases with no gene match: 12.

In nucleotides, the CDR3 is TGTGCCAGTAGTCGAGGCATCAGCGGGGGCCGGGGAGATACGCAGTATTTT. This gives the protein CASSRGISGGRGDTQYF. This chain uses TRBV19 with TRBJ2-3; TRBD2 aligns across 8 bases. V shed 5 bases and J 5 bases; nucleotides not matched to a gene: 15. The CDR3 runs 17 residues. Germline CDR1 and CDR2: LNHDA and SQIVND (reference sequence).

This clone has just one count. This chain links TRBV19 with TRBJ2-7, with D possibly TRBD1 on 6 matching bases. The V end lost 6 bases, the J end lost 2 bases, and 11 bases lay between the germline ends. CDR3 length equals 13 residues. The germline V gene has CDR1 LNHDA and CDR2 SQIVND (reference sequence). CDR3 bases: TGTGCCAGTAGCCACACAGGGACCTACGAGCAGTACTTC. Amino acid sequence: CASSHTGTYEQYF.

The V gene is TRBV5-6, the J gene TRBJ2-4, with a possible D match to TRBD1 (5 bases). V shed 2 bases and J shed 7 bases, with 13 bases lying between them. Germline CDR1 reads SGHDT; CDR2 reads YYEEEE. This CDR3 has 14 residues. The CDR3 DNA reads TGTGCCAGCAGCTTTAGTAAAAAGGGGAACATTCAGTACTTC. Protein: CASSFSKKGNIQYF.

CDR3 loop: CASSNTGPNNSPLHF. The CDR3 DNA reads TGTGCCAGCAGTAATACAGGTCCCAATAATTCACCCCTCCACTTT. The rearrangement uses TRBV6-5 and TRBJ1-6; maybe TRBD1 (5 bases). Germline lookup yields CDR1 MNHEY and CDR2 SVGAGI. CDR3 length equals 15 residues. The V gene lost 5 bases and the J gene lost 5 bases, with 13 bases spanning the gap.

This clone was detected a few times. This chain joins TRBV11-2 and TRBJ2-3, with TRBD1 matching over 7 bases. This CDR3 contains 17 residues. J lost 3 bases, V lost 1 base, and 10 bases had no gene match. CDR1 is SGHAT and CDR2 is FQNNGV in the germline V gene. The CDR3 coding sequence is TGTGCCAGCAGCTTAGTCCGGCAGGGCAGGGGGACAGATACGCAGTATTTT. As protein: CASSLVRQGRGTDTQYF.

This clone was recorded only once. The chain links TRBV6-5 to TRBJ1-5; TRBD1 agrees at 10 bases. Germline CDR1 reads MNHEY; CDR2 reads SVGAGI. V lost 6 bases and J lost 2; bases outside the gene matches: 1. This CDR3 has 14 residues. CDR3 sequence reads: CASRGTGGNQPQHF. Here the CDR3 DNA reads TGTGCCAGCAGGGGGACAGGGGGCAATCAGCCCCAGCATTTT.

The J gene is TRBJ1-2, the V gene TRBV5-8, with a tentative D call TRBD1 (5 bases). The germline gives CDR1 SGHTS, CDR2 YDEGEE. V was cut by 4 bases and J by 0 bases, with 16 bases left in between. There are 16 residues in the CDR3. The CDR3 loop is CASSPPGLRSNYGYTF. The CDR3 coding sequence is TGTGCCAGCAGCCCGCCGGGACTTCGGTCTAACTATGGCTACACCTTC.

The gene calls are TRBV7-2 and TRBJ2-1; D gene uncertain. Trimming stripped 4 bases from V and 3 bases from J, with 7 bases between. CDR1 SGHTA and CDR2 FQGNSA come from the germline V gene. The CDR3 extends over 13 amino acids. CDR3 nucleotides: TGTGCCAGCAGCTCCCCGGTCTACAATGAGCAGTTCTTC. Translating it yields CASSSPVYNEQFF.

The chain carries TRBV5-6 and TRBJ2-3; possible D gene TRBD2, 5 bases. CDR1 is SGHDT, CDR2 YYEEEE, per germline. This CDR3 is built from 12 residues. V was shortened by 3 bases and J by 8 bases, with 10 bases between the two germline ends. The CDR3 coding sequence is TGTGCCAGCAGCTCTGGTGGAGGTACGCAGTATTTT. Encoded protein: CASSSGGGTQYF.

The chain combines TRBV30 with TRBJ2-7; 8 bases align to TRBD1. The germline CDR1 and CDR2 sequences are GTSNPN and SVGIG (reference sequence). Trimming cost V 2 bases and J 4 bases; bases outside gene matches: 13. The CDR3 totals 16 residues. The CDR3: CAWSPLGGTGGYEQYF. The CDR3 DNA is TGTGCCTGGAGTCCGCTCGGAGGTACAGGGGGATACGAGCAGTACTTC.

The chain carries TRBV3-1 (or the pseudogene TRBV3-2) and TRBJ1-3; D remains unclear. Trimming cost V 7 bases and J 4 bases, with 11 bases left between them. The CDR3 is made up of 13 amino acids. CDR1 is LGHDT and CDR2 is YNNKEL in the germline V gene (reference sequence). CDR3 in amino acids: CASTTGGGNTIYF. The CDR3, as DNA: TGTGCCAGCACCACCGGAGGAGGAAACACCATATATTTT.

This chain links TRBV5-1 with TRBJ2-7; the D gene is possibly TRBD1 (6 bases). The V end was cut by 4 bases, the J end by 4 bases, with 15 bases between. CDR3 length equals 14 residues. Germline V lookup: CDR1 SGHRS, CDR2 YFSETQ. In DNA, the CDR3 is TGCGCCAGCAGCCTAACGTGGGGGCCGTACGAGCAGTACTTC. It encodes CASSLTWGPYEQYF.

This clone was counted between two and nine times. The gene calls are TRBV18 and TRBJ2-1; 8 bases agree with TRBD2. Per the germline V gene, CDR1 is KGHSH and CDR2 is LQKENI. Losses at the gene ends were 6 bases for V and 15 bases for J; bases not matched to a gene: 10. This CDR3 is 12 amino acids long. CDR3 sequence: CASSPMSGGGFF. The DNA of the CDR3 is TGTGCCAGCTCCCCCATGAGCGGGGGCGGGTTCTTC.

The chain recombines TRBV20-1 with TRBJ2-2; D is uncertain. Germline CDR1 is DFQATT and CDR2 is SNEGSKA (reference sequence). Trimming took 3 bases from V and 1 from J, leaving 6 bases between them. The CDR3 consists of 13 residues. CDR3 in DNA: TGCAGTGCTAGTTTTCAGAACACCGGGGAGCTGTTTTTT. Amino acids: CSASFQNTGELFF.

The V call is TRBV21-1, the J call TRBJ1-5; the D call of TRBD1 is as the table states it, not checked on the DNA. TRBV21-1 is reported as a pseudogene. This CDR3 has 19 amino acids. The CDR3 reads CASSRFGSPKWWSNQPQHF. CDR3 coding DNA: TGTGCCAGCAGCCGATTTGGCAGTCCAAAGTGGTGGAGCAATCAGCCCCAGCATTTT.

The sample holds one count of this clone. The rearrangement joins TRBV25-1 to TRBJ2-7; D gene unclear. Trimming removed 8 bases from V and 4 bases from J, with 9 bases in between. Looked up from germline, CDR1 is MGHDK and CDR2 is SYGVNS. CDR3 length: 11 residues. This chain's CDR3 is CASQGRYEQYF. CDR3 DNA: TGTGCCAGCCAAGGCAGGTACGAGCAGTACTTC.